The rows below give T cell receptor beta chains drawn from one sample of a study of blood T cell repertoires in COVID-19. Profiled with immunoSEQ multiplex PCR; TCRdb holds only in-frame clones, not every one. The repertoire includes approximately 300,000 clones, 70% to 90% of them detected once, and approximately 5% sits in the top ten. The specimen sequenced was PBMCs or T cells enriched from blood (not recorded which). All receptors come from a woman aged 30 to 39 who had recovered from COVID-19. The conserved cysteine and the conserved F or W are not part of the CDR3 here.

ASSLGRGVAEAF | TRBV5-1
ASSLDPLRAF | TRBV11-2
ASSVGGRTGTGTEAF | TRBV9
ASSAAGIRTAVSDTQY | TRBV9
ASSSFRLAGGPGTDTQY | TRBV5-1
ASSSGSGYT | TRBV12-3/TRBV12-4
ASSLGTGDTYEQY | TRBV11-1
ASSLGQSMNTEAF | TRBV5-1
SSLGQGASSSYNEQF | TRBV29-1
ASSREGRYTEAF | TRBV5-4
ASPRAGQGTTYNSPLH | TRBV7-7
ASSLVAGGTDTQY | TRBV7-2
ASSTGVTGELF | TRBV10-2
ASSPLLAGDTDTQY | TRBV4-2
AWARLTGNQGYGYT | TRBV30
ASGFGSSYEQY | TRBV12-5
ASSQGGSWQPQH | TRBV3-1/TRBV3-2
ASRVAVSGNTIY | TRBV6-5
ASSFRTGGTDTQY | TRBV5-1
AWRLSGNTIY | TRBV30
ASSLAGGLGQPQH | TRBV5-1
ASSVVRGPNYGYT | TRBV2